This T cell receptor beta chain was captured in a study of blood T cell repertoires in COVID-19. The CDR3 runs 13 residues. The junction had 7 bases not matched to a gene; V was cut back by 5 bases and J by 8 bases. Authors' processing steps: Researchers report that nucleated cell counts were estimated from reference gene primer amplification. Measured with immunoSEQ multiplex PCR; TCRdb has only the in-frame clones, and not every one. V, J and clone size are taken as reported in that table, and D and trimming were inferred from the DNA itself. The profile shows some 240,000 clones, roughly 80% of them singletons. Cohorts were determined from participant-reported clinical history. Two negative PCRs, clearance, or symptom resolution were required of recovered Cohort 3 donors.

The chain is built from TRBV12-3 or TRBV12-4 and TRBJ1-2, with TRBD1 matching over 8 bases. The TCR was taken from a man aged 45-65 years who had recovered from COVID-19. Specimen: PBMCs or T cells enriched from blood (not recorded which). CDR3: CASSPPGTGGYTF. The CDR3 DNA sequence: TGTGCCAGCAGTCCGCCCGGGACAGGAGGCTACACCTTC.